This entry describes one TCR beta chain. Its antigen remains unidentified. Data came from immunoSEQ multiplex PCR; TCRdb stores just in-frame clones and leaves some out. The repertoire includes approximately 35,000 clones, around four fifths of them detected once, and 3.8% sits in the top ten. These data come from a study of chemoradiotherapy in HPV16-positive cancers. CDR3 size: 14 residues. The germline CDR1 and CDR2 sequences are KGHSH and LQKENI. J lost 7 bases, V lost 4 bases, and 7 bases had no gene match. Study-level findings and limits: Candidate HPV-specific clones and E7-related TCR motifs grew in tumor during treatment. For HPV16-positive patients, expanding HPV-responsive T cells associated with longer recurrence-free survival. The functional HPV-specific definition rests on just two HPV16-positive patients.

The J gene is TRBJ1-2, the V gene TRBV18; 9 bases map to TRBD1. The specimen comprised blood, sampled from a patient who underwent chemoradiotherapy. The source of this sequence is a human donor with HPV-associated anogenital cancer. The CDR3 sequence is CASSLRTGERGYTF. The CDR3 region has the DNA TGTGCCAGCTCACTTCGGACAGGGGAGCGTGGCTACACCTTC.